This TCR beta chain was identified during a study of shared clonotypes between healthy human individuals. Study-level findings and limits: As a rule, naive subsets had a larger estimated richness than memory subsets.

The CDR3 totals 17 residues. Germline V gives CDR1 MDHEN, CDR2 SYDVKM. Trimming left V 6 bases short and J 4 bases short, with 24 bases between. Positive CCR7 selection of CD45RO-negative cells yielded the naive CD8 cells, and terminally differentiated effector memory CD45RA+ cells were excluded. Notes on this clone: The antigen is not known.

Several immunoSEQ plates held equal portions of the genomic DNA taken from each subset. In the source study's methods: Junction-only immunoSEQ data arrived without quality scores, meaning filtering differed. Profiled with immunoSEQ multiplex PCR; TCRdb holds only in-frame clones, not every one. V and J calls and clone size are those listed in that table; D and trimming were worked out from the DNA. Among a few hundred thousand clones listed, about 95% were seen once. This chain joins TRBV28 and TRBJ1-2; TRBD1 might be the D (6 bases). The TCR originated in a woman under 40 in good health. The sequenced material came from naive CD8+ T cells sorted from blood. The CDR3 bases are TGTGCCAGCAGCTTAGACGGCCGGGACACGGACCGCTATGGCTACACCTTC. Translation: CASSLDGRDTDRYGYTF.